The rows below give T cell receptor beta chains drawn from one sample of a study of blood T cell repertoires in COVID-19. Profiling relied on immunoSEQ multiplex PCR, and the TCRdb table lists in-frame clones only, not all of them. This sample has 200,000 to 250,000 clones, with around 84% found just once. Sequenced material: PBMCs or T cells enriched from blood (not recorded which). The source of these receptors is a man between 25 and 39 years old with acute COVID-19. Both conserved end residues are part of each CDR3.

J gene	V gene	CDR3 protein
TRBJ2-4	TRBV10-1	CASSESGGVSAKNIQYF
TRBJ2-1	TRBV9	CASSAGTGEQFF
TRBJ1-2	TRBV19	CASSIDSRYGYTF
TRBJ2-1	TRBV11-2	CASSLGGGNEQFF
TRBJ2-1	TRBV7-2	CASSPTPTGNEQFF
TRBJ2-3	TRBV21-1	CASRNRTGFFTDTQYF
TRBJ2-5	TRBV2	CASSGGQGPEETQYF
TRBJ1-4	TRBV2	CASSEVEPEKLFF
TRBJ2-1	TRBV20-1	CSASGLAGPPGGNEQFF
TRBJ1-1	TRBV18	CASSPNGGVEAFF
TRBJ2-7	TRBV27	CASSSTGGPYEQYF
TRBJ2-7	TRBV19	CASSHTGQEGGQYF
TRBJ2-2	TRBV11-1	CASRGLAGNTGELFF
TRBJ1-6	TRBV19	CASNQGVPYNSPLHF
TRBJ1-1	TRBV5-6	CASSLFMEGNTEAFF
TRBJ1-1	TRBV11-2	CASSSGVPEAFF
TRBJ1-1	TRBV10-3	CAISESNRDWNTEAFF
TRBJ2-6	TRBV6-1	CASSDGTAGANVLTF
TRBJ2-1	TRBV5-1	CASSLAQGASSYNEQFF
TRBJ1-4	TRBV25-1	CAAASYRDTGFNEKLFF
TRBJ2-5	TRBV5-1	CASSSGGEQETQYF
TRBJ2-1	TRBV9	CASSPLGGGRGSEQFF
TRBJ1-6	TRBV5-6	CASSLAGGSSPLHF
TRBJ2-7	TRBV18	CASSPRSGYEQYF
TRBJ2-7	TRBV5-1	CASSLTSAFYEQYF
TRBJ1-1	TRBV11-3	CASSLDSMNTEAFF
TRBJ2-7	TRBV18	CASSPLRDRVNEQYF
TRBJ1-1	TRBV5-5	CASSHSGTGARIDTEAFF
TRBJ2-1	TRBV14	CASSQGLAETNEQFF
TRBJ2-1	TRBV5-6	CASSLGTSGLSYNEQFF
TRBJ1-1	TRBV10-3	CAISLTGRNTEAFF
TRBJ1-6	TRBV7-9	CASSLDLIQGTPLHF
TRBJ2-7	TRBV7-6	CASRPGLAGGEQYF
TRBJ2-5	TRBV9	CASSETGNQETQYF
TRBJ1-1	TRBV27	CASSETRGTEAFF
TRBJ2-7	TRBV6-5	CASSPGGVHYEQYF
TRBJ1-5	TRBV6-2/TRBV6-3	CASSSGGYQPQHF
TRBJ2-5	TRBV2	CASSEGWGGRETQYF
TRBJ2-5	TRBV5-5	CASSSSGAYQETQYF
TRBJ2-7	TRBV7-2	CASSRPPRQAYEQYF
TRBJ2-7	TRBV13	CASSVGLAGGKSYEQYF
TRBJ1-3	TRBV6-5	CASSYYRGAEGNTIYF
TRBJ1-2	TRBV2	CASVLLALANYGYTF
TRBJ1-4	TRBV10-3	CAISEFEGELFF
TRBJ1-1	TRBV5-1	CASSLDGDIWGNTEAFF
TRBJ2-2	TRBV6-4	CASKGGPNTGELFF
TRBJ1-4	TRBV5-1	CASSFGQGASTNEKLFF
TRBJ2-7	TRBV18	CASSPPQGSSFYEQYF
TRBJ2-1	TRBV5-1	CASSQRLGAGSEQFF
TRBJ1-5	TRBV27	CASSLSGGVGQPQHF